This T cell receptor beta chain was recorded in a study of cytomegalovirus exposure and HLA in healthy donors. In the PCR, 60 Vbeta and 13 Jbeta primers were used. Sequencing used immunoSEQ multiplex PCR; TCRdb keeps in-frame clones, though not all of them. Here the sample spans some 150,000 clones, around four fifths being singletons. V lost 6 bases, J lost 2 bases, and 19 bases lay in between. The germline V gene encodes CDR1 SGHRS and CDR2 YFSETQ. This CDR3 has 16 residues. This TCR was recovered from a man in his thirties or forties in good health and CMV-seronegative. This chain connects TRBV5-1 to TRBJ2-3; a weak D match, TRBD2 (5 bases). The source material was PBMCs. CDR3: CASTLFEDSHTDTQYF. The CDR3 nucleotides read TGCGCCAGCACCTTATTTGAGGACTCCCACACAGATACGCAGTATTTT.